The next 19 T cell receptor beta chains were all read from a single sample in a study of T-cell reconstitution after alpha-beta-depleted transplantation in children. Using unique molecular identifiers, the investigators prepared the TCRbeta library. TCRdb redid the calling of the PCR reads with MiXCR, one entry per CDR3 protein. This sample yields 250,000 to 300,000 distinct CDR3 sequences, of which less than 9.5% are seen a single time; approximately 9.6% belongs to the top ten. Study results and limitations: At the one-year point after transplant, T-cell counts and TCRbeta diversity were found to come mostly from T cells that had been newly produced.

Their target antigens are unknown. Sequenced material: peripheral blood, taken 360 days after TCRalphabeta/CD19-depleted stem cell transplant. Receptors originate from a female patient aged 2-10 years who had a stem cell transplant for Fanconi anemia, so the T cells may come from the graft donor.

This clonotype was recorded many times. Written as DNA, the CDR3 is TGTGCCAGCAGTTTATCACGGACTAGCGGGGTAACCTACGAGCAGTACTTC. Translation gives CASSLSRTSGVTYEQYF. The chain employs TRBV12-3 or TRBV12-4 and TRBJ2-7; 12 positions agree with TRBD2. V shed 2 bases and J 2 bases; nucleotides not matched to a gene: 7. The CDR3 loop spans 17 amino acids.

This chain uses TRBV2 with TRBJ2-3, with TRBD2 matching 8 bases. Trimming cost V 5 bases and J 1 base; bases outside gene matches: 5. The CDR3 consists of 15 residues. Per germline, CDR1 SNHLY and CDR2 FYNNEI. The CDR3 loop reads CASSISGVGTDTQYF. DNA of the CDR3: TGTGCCAGCAGTATTAGCGGGGTTGGCACAGATACGCAGTATTTT.

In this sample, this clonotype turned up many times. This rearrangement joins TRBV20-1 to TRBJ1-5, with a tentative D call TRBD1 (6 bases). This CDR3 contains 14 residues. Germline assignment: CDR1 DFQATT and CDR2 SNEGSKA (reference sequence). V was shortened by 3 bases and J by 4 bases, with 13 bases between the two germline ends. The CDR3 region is CSARRDRLNQPQHF. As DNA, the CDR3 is TGCAGTGCTAGGAGAGACAGGCTTAATCAGCCCCAGCATTTT.

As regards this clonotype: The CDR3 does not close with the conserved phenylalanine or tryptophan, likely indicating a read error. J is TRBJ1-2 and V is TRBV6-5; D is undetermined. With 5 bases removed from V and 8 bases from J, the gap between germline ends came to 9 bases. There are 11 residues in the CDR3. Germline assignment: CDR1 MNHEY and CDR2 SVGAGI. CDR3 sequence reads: CASSRIGGYTS. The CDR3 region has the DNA TGTGCCAGCAGTCGTATCGGGGGCTACACCTCC.

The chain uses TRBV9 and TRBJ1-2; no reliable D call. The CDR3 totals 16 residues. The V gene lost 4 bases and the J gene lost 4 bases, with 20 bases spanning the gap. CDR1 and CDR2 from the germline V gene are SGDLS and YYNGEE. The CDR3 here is CASSTPQSDTGYGYTF. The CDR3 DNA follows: TGTGCCAGCAGCACACCTCAAAGCGACACGGGCTATGGCTACACCTTC.

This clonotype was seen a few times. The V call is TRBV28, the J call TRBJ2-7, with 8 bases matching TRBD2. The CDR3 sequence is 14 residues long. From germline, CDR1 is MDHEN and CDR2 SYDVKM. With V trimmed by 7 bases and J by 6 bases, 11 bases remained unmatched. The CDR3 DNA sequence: TGTGCCAGCACCCCAGCGGGAGAACTCTCCGAGCAGTACTTC. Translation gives CASTPAGELSEQYF.

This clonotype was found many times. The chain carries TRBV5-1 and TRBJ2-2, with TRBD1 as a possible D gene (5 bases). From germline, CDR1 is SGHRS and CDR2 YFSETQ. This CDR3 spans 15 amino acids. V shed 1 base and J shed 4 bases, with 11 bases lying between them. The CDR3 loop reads CASSLLAGLTGELFF. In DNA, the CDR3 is TGCGCCAGCAGCTTGTTGGCAGGGCTCACCGGGGAGCTGTTTTTT.

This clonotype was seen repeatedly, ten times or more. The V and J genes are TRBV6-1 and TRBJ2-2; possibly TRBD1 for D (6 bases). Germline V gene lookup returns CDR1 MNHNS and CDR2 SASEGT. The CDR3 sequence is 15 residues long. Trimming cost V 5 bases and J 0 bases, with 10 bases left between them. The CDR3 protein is CASSRAGANTGELFF. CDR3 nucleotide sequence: TGTGCCAGCAGTCGGGCAGGGGCGAACACCGGGGAGCTGTTTTTT.

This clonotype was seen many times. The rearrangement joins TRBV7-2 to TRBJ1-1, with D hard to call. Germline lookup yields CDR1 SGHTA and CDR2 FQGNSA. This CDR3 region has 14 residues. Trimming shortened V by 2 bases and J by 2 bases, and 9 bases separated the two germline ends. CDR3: CASSLRSYNTEAFF. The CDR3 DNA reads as TGTGCCAGCAGCTTACGGAGTTACAACACTGAAGCTTTCTTT. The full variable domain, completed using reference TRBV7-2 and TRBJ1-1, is GAGVSQSPSNKVTEKGKDVELRCDPISGHTALYWYRQSLGQGLEFLIYFQGNSAPDKSGLPSDRFSAERTGGSVSTLTIQRTQQEDSAVYLCASSLRSYNTEAFFGQGTRLTVV.

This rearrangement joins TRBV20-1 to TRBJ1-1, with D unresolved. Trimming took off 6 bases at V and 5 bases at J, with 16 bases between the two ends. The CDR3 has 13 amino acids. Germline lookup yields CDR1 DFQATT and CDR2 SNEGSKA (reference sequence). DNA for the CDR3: TGCAGTGCCAGGCCCTCACACCGGACTGAAGCTTTCTTT. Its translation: CSARPSHRTEAFF.

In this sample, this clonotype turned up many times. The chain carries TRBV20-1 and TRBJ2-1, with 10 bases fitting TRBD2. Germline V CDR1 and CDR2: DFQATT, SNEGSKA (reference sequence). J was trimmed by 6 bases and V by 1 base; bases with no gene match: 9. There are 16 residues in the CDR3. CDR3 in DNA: TGCAGTGCTAGAGGACTAGCGGGTACATCTTTCAATGAGCAGTTCTTC. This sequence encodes CSARGLAGTSFNEQFF.

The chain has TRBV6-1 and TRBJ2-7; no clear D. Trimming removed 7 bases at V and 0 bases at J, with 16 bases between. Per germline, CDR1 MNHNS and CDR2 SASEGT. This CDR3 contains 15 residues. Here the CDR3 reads CASTGPRVGSYEQYF. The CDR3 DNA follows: TGTGCCAGCACCGGGCCCCGGGTAGGCTCCTACGAGCAGTACTTC.

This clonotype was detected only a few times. The CDR3 here is CASSSRGTGGEQYF. The CDR3 coding sequence is TGTGCCAGCAGCTCTCGCGGGACAGGGGGGGAGCAGTACTTC. This chain joins TRBV11-2 and TRBJ2-7; 11 bases map to TRBD1. Unmatched junction bases numbered 6, after V lost 4 bases and J lost 7 bases. This CDR3 has 14 amino acids. Per the germline V gene, CDR1 is SGHAT and CDR2 is FQNNGV.

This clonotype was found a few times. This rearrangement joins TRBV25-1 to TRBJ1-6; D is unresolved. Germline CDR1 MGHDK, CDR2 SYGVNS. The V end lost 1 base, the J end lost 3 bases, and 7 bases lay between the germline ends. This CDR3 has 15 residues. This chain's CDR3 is CASSESHSYNSPLHF. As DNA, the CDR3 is TGTGCCAGCAGTGAATCCCACAGCTATAATTCACCCCTCCACTTT. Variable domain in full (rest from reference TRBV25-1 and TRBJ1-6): EADIYQTPRYLVIGTGKKITLECSQTMGHDKMYWYQQDPGMELHLIHYSYGVNSTEKGDLSSESTVSRIRTEHFPLTLESARPSHTSQYLCASSESHSYNSPLHFGNGTRLTVT.

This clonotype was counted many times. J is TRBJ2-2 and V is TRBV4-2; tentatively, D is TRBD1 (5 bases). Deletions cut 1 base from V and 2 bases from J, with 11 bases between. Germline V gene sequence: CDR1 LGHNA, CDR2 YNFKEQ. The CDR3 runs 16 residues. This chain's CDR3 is CASSQALGANTGELFF. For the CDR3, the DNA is TGTGCCAGCAGCCAAGCGTTAGGGGCCAACACCGGGGAGCTGTTTTTT.

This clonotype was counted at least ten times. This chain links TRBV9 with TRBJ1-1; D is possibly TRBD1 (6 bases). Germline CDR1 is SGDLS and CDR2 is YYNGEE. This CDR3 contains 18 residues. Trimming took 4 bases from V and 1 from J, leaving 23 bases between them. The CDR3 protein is CASSLGGAGAGRNTEAFF. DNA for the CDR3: TGTGCCAGCAGCCTCGGCGGGGCAGGGGCTGGGAGGAACACTGAAGCTTTCTTT.

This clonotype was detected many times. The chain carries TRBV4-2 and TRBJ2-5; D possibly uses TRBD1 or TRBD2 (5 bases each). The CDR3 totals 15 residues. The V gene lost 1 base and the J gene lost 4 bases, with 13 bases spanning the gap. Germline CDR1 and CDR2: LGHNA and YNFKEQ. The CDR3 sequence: CASSQGGGRGETQYF. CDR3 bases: TGTGCCAGCAGCCAAGGTGGAGGTAGGGGAGAGACCCAGTACTTC.

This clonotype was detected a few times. The CDR3 protein is CASSQESGTQRSSYEQYF. The CDR3 DNA is TGTGCCAGCAGCCAGGAATCCGGGACCCAAAGGAGCTCCTACGAGCAGTACTTC. The V and J genes are TRBV4-2 and TRBJ2-7; D possibly matches TRBD1 or TRBD2 (5 bases each). The CDR3 is 18 residues long. The V and J ends lost 3 bases and 0 bases respectively, with 21 bases between them. CDR1 is LGHNA, CDR2 YNFKEQ, per germline.

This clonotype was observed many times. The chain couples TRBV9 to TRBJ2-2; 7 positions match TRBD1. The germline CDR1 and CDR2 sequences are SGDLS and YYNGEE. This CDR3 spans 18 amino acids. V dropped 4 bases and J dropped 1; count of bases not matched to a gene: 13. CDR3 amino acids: CASSPSVGGAGNTGELFF. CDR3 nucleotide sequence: TGTGCCAGCAGCCCAAGTGTAGGGGGCGCGGGGAACACCGGGGAGCTGTTTTTT.